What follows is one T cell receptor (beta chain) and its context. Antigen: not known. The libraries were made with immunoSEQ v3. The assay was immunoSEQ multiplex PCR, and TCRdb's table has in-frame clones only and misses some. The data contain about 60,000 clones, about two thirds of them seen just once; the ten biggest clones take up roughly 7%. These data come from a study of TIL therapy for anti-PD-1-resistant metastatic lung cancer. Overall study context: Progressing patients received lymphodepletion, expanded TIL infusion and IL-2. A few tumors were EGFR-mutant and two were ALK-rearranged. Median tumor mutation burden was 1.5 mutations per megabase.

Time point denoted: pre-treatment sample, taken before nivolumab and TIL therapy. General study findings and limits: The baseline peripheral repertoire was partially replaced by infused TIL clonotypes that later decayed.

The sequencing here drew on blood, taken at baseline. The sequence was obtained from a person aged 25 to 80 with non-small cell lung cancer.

CDR3 loop: CASSLQGDSYNEQFF. The CDR3 coding sequence is TGTGCCAGCAGCTTGCAGGGCGACTCCTACAATGAGCAGTTCTTC. V and J are TRBV7-6 and TRBJ2-1; possibly TRBD1 for D (5 bases). V lost 3 bases and J lost 0, with 9 bases in between. Germline assignment: CDR1 SGHVS and CDR2 FNYEAQ. The CDR3 spans 15 residues.